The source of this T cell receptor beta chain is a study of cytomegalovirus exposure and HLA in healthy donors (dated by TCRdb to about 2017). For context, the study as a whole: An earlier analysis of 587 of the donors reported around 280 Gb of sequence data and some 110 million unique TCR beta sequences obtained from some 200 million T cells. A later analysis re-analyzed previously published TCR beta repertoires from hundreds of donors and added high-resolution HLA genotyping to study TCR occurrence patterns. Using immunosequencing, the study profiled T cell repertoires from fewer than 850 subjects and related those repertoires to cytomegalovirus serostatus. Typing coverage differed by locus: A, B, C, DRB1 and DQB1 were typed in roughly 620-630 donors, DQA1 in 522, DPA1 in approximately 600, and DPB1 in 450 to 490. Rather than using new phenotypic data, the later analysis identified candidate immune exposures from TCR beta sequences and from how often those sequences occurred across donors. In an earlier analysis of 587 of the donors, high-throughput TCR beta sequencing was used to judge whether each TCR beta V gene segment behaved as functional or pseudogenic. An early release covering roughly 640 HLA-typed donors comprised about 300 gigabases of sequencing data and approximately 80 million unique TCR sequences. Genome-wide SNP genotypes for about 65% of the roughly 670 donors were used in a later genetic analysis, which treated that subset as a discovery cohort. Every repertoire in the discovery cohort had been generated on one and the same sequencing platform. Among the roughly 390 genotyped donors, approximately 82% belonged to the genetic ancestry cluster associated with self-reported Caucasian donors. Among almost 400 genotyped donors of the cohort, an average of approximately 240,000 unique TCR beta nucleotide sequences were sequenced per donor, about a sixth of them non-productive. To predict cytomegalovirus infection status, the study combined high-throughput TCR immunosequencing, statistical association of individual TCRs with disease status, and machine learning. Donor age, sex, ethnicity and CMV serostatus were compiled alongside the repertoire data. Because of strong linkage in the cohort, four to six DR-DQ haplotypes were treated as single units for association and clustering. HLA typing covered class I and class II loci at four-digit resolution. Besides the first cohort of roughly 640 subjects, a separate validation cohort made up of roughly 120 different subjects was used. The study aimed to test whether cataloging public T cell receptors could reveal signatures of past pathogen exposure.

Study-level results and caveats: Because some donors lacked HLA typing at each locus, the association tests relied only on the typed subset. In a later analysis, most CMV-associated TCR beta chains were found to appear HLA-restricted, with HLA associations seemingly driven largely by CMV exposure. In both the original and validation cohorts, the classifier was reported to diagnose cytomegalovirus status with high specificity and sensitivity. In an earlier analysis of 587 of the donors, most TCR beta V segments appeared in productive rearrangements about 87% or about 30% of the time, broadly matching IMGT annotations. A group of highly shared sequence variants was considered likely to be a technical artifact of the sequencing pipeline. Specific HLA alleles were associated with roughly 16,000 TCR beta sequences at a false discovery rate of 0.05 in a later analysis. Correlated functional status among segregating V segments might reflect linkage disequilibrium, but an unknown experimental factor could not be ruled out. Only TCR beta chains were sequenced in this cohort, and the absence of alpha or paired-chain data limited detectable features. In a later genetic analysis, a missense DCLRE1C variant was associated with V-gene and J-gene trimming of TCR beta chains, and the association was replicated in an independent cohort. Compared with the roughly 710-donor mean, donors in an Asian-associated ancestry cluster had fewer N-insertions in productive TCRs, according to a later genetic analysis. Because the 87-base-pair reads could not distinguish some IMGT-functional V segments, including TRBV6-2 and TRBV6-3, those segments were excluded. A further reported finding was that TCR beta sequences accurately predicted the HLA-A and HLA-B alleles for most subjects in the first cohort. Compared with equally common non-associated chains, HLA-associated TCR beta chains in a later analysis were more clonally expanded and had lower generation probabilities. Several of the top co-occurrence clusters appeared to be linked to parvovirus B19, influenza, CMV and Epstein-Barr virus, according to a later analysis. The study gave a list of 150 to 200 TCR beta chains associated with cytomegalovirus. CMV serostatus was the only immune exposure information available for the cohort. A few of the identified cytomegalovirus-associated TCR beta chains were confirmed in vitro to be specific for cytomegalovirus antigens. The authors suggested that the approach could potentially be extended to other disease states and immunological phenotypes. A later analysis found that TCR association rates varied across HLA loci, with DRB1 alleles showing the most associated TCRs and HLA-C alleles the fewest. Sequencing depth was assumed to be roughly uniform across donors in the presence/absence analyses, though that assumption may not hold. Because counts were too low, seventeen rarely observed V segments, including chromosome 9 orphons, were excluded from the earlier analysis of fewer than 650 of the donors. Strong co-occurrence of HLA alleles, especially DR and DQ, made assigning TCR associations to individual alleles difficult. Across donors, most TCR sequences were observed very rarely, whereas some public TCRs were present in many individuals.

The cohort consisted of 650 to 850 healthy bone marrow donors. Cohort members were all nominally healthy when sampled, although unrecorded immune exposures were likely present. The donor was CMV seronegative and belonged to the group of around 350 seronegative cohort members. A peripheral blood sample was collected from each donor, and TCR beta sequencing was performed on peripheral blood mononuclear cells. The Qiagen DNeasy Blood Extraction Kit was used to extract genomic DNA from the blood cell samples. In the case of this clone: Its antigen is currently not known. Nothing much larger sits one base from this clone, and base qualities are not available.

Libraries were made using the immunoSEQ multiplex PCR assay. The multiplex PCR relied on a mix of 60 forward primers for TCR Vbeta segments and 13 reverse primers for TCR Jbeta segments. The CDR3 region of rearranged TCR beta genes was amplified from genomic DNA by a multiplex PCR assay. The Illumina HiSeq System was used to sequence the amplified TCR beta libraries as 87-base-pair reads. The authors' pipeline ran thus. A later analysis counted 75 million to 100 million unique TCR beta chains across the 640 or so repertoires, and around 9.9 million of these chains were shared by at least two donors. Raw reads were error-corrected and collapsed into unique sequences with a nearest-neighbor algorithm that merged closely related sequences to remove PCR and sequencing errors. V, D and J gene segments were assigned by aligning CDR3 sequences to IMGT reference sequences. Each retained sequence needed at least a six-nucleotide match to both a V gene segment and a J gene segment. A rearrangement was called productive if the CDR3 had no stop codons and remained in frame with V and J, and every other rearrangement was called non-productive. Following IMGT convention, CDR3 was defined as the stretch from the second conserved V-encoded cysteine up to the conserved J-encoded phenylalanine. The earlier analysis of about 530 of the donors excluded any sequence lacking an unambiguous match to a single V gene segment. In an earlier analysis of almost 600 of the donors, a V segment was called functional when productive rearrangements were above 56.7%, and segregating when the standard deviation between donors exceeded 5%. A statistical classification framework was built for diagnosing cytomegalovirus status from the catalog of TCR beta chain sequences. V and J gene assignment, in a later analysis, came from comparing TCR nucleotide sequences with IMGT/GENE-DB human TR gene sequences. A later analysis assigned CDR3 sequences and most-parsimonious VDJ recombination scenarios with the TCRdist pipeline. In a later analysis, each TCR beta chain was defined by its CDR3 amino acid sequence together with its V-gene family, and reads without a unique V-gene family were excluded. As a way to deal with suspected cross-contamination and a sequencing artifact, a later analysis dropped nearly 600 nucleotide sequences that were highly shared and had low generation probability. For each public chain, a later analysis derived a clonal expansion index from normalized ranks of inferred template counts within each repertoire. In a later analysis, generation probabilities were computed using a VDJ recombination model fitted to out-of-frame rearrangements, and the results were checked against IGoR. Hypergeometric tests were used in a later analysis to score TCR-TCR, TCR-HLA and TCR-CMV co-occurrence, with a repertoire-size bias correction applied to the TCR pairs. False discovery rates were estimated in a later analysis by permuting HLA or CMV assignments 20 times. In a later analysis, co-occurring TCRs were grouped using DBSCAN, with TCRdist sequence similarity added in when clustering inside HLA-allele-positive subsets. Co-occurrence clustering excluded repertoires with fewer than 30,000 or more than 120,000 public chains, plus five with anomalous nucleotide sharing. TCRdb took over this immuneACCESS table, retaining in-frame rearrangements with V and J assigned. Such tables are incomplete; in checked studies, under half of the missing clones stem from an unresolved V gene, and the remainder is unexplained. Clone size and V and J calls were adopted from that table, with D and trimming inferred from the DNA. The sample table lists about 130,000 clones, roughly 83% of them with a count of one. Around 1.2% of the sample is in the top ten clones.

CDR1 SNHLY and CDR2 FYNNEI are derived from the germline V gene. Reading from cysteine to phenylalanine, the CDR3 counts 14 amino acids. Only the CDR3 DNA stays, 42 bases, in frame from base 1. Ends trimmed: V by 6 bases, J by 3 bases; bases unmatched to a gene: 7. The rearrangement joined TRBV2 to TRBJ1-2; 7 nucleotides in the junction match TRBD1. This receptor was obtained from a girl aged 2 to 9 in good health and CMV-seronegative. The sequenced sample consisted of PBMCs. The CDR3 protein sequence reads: CASRETGPDYGYTF. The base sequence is TGTGCCAGCAGAGAGACAGGGCCCGACTATGGCTACACCTTC. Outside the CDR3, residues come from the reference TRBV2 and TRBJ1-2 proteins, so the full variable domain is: EPEVTQTPSHQVTQMGQEVILRCVPISNHLYFYWYRQILGQKVEFLVSFYNNEISEKSEIFDDQFSVERPDGSNFTLKIRSTKLEDSAMYFCASRETGPDYGYTFGSGTRLTVV.